The 15 T cell receptor beta chains below all came from one sample that was sequenced in a study of T cell responses to AZD1222 COVID-19 vaccine. Here immunoSEQ multiplex PCR was the method, and the copy in TCRdb shows in-frame clones only, minus some. This sample yields 100,000 to 150,000 clones, of which about 88% are seen a single time; roughly 4% belongs to the top ten. Sequencing was performed on peripheral blood, taken on day 0 of AZD1222 vaccination. The source of these receptors is an adult in good health.

The rearrangement links TRBV5-6 to TRBJ2-7; 11 bases align to TRBD1. The V and J ends lost 8 bases and 4 bases, in that order; junction bases with no gene match: 5. Per the germline V gene, CDR1 is SGHDT and CDR2 is YYEEEE. The CDR3 spans 13 residues. The CDR3 region is CASGTGGLYEQYF. The CDR3 bases are TGTGCCAGTGGGACAGGGGGGTTATACGAGCAGTACTTC. Variable domain in full (rest from reference TRBV5-6 and TRBJ2-7): DAGVTQSPTHLIKTRGQQVTLRCSPKSGHDTVSWYQQALGQGPQFIFQYYEEEERQRGNFPDRFSGHQFPNYSSELNVNALLLGDSALYLCASGTGGLYEQYFGPGTRLTVT.

This clone was recorded only once. This rearrangement joins TRBV19 to TRBJ2-1; D unresolved. Germline CDR1 reads LNHDA; CDR2 reads SQIVND (reference sequence). There are 15 residues in the CDR3. Trimming removed 3 bases at V and 0 bases at J, with 9 bases between. CDR3 in DNA: TGTGCCAGTAGTATGGGATTAGCCTCCTACAATGAGCAGTTCTTC. Encoded protein: CASSMGLASYNEQFF.

This rearrangement joins TRBV4-2 to TRBJ2-1; D is unclear. The CDR3 extends over 16 amino acids. Looked up from germline, CDR1 is LGHNA and CDR2 is YNFKEQ. Trimming stripped 0 bases from V and 2 bases from J, with 11 bases between. As DNA, the CDR3 is TGTGCCAGCAGCCAAGATCAATCGAGGACCTACAATGAGCAGTTCTTC. This translates into CASSQDQSRTYNEQFF.

This chain connects TRBV6-5 to TRBJ2-1, with 13 nucleotides matching TRBD2. Per germline, CDR1 MNHEY and CDR2 SVGAGI. The CDR3 spans 15 residues. V was pared by 5 bases and J by 9 bases, with 7 bases of the junction left unmatched. DNA of the CDR3: TGTGCCAGCAGTCAGACTAGCGGGGGGAACGTTGAGCAGTTCTTC. Encoded protein: CASSQTSGGNVEQFF.

The chain combines TRBV7-2 with TRBJ1-5; 9 nucleotides agree with TRBD1. The germline CDR1 and CDR2 sequences are SGHTA and FQGNSA. V was clipped by 5 bases and J by 7 bases; unmatched bases: 9. The CDR3 runs 15 residues. The CDR3 DNA reads TGTGCCAGCAGCCTGCTAGGGACAGGGAAACAGCCCCAGCATTTT. Translation gives CASSLLGTGKQPQHF.

This rearrangement joins TRBV19 to TRBJ2-3; the match to TRBD2 covers 8 bases. There are 14 residues in the CDR3. Germline V gene lookup returns CDR1 LNHDA and CDR2 SQIVND (reference sequence). Trimming took 4 bases from V and 4 from J; bases not matched to a gene: 4. This chain's CDR3 is CASSTRGGPDTQYF. The CDR3 DNA sequence: TGTGCCAGTAGTACACGGGGGGGCCCAGATACGCAGTATTTT.

This chain connects TRBV7-9 to TRBJ2-1; TRBD1 matches at 10 bases. The CDR3 is 18 amino acids. J lost 4 bases, V lost 1 base, and 10 bases had no gene match. Per the germline V gene, CDR1 is SEHNR and CDR2 is FQNEAQ (reference sequence). The CDR3 bases are TGTGCCAGCAGCTTAGGTCATTTGACAGGGGGCGCTTACAATGAGCAGTTCTTC. This codes for CASSLGHLTGGAYNEQFF.

The chain combines TRBV30 with TRBJ1-5, with TRBD1 identical over 9 bases. Germline CDR1 and CDR2: GTSNPN and SVGIG (reference sequence). Germline trimming cut 1 base from V and 4 bases from J; bases unmatched to any gene: 5. The CDR3 totals 15 residues. CDR3 nucleotide sequence: TGTGCCTGGAGTGCCCCCGGGACAGGGAATCAGCCCCAGCATTTT. Translation: CAWSAPGTGNQPQHF.

DNA for the CDR3: TGTGCCAGCTCACCAAGGACTGTGAACACCGGGGAGCTGTTTTTT. It yields the protein CASSPRTVNTGELFF. The chain combines TRBV18 with TRBJ2-2; TRBD2 is a possible D gene (5 bases). With 2 bases removed from V and 1 base from J, the gap between germline ends came to 8 bases. The CDR3 has 15 amino acids. The germline V gene has CDR1 KGHSH and CDR2 LQKENI.

The CDR3 bases are TGTGCCAGCAGCCAAGTCAGGGTTGGCTACACCTTC. This encodes CASSQVRVGYTF. The chain employs TRBV3-1 (or the pseudogene TRBV3-2) and TRBJ1-2; D may be TRBD1 (5 bases). V lost 1 base and J lost 7, with 7 bases in between. Germline assignment: CDR1 LGHDT and CDR2 YNNKEL (reference sequence). The CDR3 consists of 12 residues.

V is TRBV27 and J is TRBJ2-2; TRBD2 matches at 10 bases. This CDR3 region has 16 residues. CDR1 and CDR2 (germline): MNHEY, SMNVEV (reference sequence). With 3 bases clipped from V and 5 bases from J, the junction kept 6 bases outside the gene matches. The CDR3 DNA follows: TGTGCCAGCAGTTTTTATGTAGCGGGGGGAACCGGGGAGCTGTTTTTT. Protein sequence: CASSFYVAGGTGELFF.

The chain joins TRBV5-1 to TRBJ2-7, with TRBD2 identical over 9 bases. Germline trimming cut 3 bases from V and 4 bases from J; bases unmatched to any gene: 5. The CDR3 has 14 residues. Per germline, CDR1 SGHRS and CDR2 YFSETQ. This CDR3 is CASSSTSGAYEQYF. CDR3 bases: TGCGCCAGCAGCTCGACTAGCGGAGCTTACGAGCAGTACTTC.

The J gene is TRBJ2-5, the V gene TRBV10-3; possible D gene TRBD1, 5 bases. V was clipped by 4 bases and J by 2 bases, with 17 bases between them. The CDR3 has 16 amino acids. Germline V lookup: CDR1 ENHRY, CDR2 SYGVKD. The CDR3 coding sequence is TGTGCCATCAGTGTGAGAATTGCGACAGCACAAGAGACCCAGTACTTC. This translates into CAISVRIATAQETQYF.

This clone occurred once. The rearrangement links TRBV4-1 to TRBJ2-7; the match to TRBD2 covers 10 bases. Trimming removed 4 bases from V and 0 bases from J; junction bases left unmatched: 9. The CDR3 has 17 residues. Germline assignment: CDR1 MGHRA and CDR2 YSYEKL. Here the CDR3 DNA reads TGCGCCAGCAGCCCTCGACCCGCTAGCGGGGGCTCCTACGAGCAGTACTTC. Translation: CASSPRPASGGSYEQYF.

The chain recombines TRBV28 with TRBJ2-1; D not certain. Germline V gene sequence: CDR1 MDHEN, CDR2 SYDVKM. The CDR3 is 17 amino acids. Trimming left V 3 bases short and J 1 base short, with 16 bases between. The CDR3 coding sequence is TGTGCCAGCAGTTTCGGGTGGGTGGCCGGGTCCTACAATGAGCAGTTCTTC. It specifies CASSFGWVAGSYNEQFF.